Following are 10 T cell receptor beta chains from one sample sequenced in a study of T cells in Graves' hyperthyroidism and ophthalmopathy. TCR beta CDR3 regions were amplified from RNA transcripts. HTBI primers drove first-round RT-PCR of the TCR CDR3. TCRdb re-analysed the multiplex PCR reads in MiXCR, keeping a single row per CDR3 protein. This table holds hundreds of thousands of distinct CDR3 sequences, about 45% found once. The sequencing sample was made of peripheral blood or thyroid tissue (not recorded which). All receptors derive from an adult man with Graves' disease, either hyperthyroidism or ophthalmopathy (not recorded which).

V and J are TRBV7-3 and TRBJ2-5; 9 bases align to TRBD1. V lost 5 bases and J lost 5; bases outside the gene matches: 9. Germline V CDR1 and CDR2: SGHTA, FQGTGA. This CDR3 spans 15 amino acids. CDR3 sequence (DNA): TGTGCCAGCAGCGGAACGGGACAGGGTTGGGAGACCCAGTACTTC. This codes for CASSGTGQGWETQYF. The complete variable domain, with remaining parts taken from reference TRBV7-3 and TRBJ2-5, reads GAGVSQTPSNKVTEKGKYVELRCDPISGHTALYWYRQSLGQGPEFLIYFQGTGAADDSGLPNDRFFAVRPEGSVSTLKIQRTERGDSAVYLCASSGTGQGWETQYFGPGTRLLVL.

This clonotype was picked up one time. The chain couples TRBV7-9 to TRBJ2-5; weak D call: TRBD2 (5 bases). Trimming pared 7 bases from V and 5 bases from J, leaving 11 bases between. Germline V gene lookup returns CDR1 SEHNR and CDR2 FQNEAQ (reference sequence). CDR3 length: 12 amino acids. The DNA of the CDR3 is TGTGCCAGCAACCCCCCGGGGGAGACCCAGTACTTC. This encodes CASNPPGETQYF.

This clonotype turned up a few times. This chain links TRBV7-3 with TRBJ1-1; D gene uncertain. V lost 6 bases to trimming and J lost 5 bases, with 16 bases between them. The CDR3 has 14 residues. Germline V gene data show CDR1 as SGHTA and CDR2 as FQGTGA. The CDR3 region is CASSQEGYSTEAFF. In nucleotides, the CDR3 is TGTGCCAGCAGTCAGGAGGGTTACTCAACTGAAGCTTTCTTT.

This clonotype was observed a handful of times. V usage is TRBV7-8 and J usage is TRBJ1-5, with 8 bases fitting TRBD1. There are 18 residues in the CDR3. The V and J ends lost 5 bases and 6 bases, in that order; junction bases with no gene match: 18. Germline CDR1 is SGHVS and CDR2 is FQNEAQ. The CDR3 coding sequence is TGTGCCAGCAGCCCTAACCAACGGACAGGGTTGGTGGGTCAGCCCCAGCATTTT. Translated, it gives CASSPNQRTGLVGQPQHF.

This clonotype has just a few counts. The chain has TRBV2 and TRBJ1-1; TRBD1 might be the D (5 bases). Germline V gene lookup returns CDR1 SNHLY and CDR2 FYNNEI. Trimming left V 6 bases short and J 4 bases short, with 12 bases between. CDR3 length: 13 amino acids. The CDR3, as DNA: TGTGCCAGCAGCTCGACAGTTTTCACTGAAGCTTTCTTT. This codes for CASSSTVFTEAFF. Full variable domain (missing parts from reference TRBV2 and TRBJ1-1): EPEVTQTPSHQVTQMGQEVILRCVPISNHLYFYWYRQILGQKVEFLVSFYNNEISEKSEIFDDQFSVERPDGSNFTLKIRSTKLEDSAMYFCASSSTVFTEAFFGQGTRLTVV.

The chain recombines TRBV7-9 with TRBJ1-2, with TRBD1 as a possible D gene (5 bases). CDR1 and CDR2 from the germline V gene are SEHNR and FQNEAQ (reference sequence). V was pared by 9 bases and J by 4 bases, with 21 bases between. The CDR3 consists of 15 residues. CDR3 sequence (DNA): TGTGCCAGTGGTACAGGCCTTGGCCTATTCTATGGCTACACCTTC. Residues: CASGTGLGLFYGYTF.

A word on this clonotype: This likely comes from a read error, as the CDR3 has no conserved phenylalanine or tryptophan at its end. Because the CDR3's place on the DNA is in doubt, the DNA is left out and the CDR3 is given as listed by TCRdb. This chain joins TRBV29-1 and TRBJ2-7; the table's D call TRBD2 went unverified against the DNA. 9 amino acids form the CDR3, both terminal residues included. Germline V lookup: CDR1 SQVTM, CDR2 ANQGSEA. This CDR3 reads CSVEGSGAG.

This clonotype appeared a few times. The chain carries TRBV12-3 or TRBV12-4 and TRBJ1-1; tentative D call: TRBD1 (6 bases). The V gene lost 6 bases and the J gene lost 8 bases, with 13 bases spanning the gap. The CDR3 runs to 12 residues. This CDR3 is CASSQGQREAFF. CDR3 DNA: TGTGCCAGCAGCCAAGGACAGAGAGAAGCTTTCTTT.

Remarks on this clonotype: A clone one base away is much larger, so this may be a read error. The chain is built from TRBV24-1 and TRBJ1-2; D unclear. V lost 1 base and J lost 2, with 10 bases in between. From germline, CDR1 is KGHDR and CDR2 SFDVKD. The CDR3 sequence is 15 residues long. The CDR3: CATSDFPGRNYGYTF. The CDR3 nucleotides are TGTGCCACCAGTGATTTCCCGGGAAGAAACTATGGCTACACCTTC.

CDR3: CASSNRQPSGGEQYF. In DNA form, the CDR3 reads TGTGCCAGCAGTAACAGACAACCTTCTGGCGGCGAGCAGTACTTC. The chain uses TRBV2 and TRBJ2-7; D uncertain. The length of the CDR3 is 15 residues. Trimming removed 5 bases from V and 6 bases from J, with 20 bases in between. Germline lookup yields CDR1 SNHLY and CDR2 FYNNEI.